These 10 T cell receptor beta chains originate from one sample sequenced in a study of graft-versus-host responses after intestinal transplantation. Clones were sequenced by immunoSEQ multiplex PCR, and TCRdb holds only the in-frame ones, with some missing. The sample has nearly 95,000 clones, roughly 91% seen once; the top ten hold approximately 2%. No antigen is known for these receptors. The specimen comprised unstimulated CD8+ T cells sorted from spleen or lymph node cells, sampled before intestinal transplant. Source of these receptors: a human donor who received an intestinal transplant.

The chain is built from TRBV7-8 and TRBJ2-7; D gene unclear. There are 16 residues in the CDR3. V was clipped by 5 bases and J by 4 bases, with 21 bases between them. The germline V gene has CDR1 SGHVS and CDR2 FQNEAQ. This chain's CDR3 is CASSLEFETEIYEQYF. The CDR3 region has the DNA TGTGCCAGCAGCCTCGAGTTCGAAACAGAGATTTACGAGCAGTACTTC. Full variable domain (missing parts from reference TRBV7-8 and TRBJ2-7): GAGVSQSPRYKVAKRGQDVALRCDPISGHVSLFWYQQALGQGPEFLTYFQNEAQLDKSGLPSDRFFAERPEGSVSTLKIQRTQQEDSAVYLCASSLEFETEIYEQYFGPGTRLTVT.

The J gene is TRBJ1-2, the V gene TRBV4-3, with D tentatively TRBD1 (6 bases). The V gene's germline CDR1 is LGHNA and CDR2 YSLEER. V was clipped by 1 base and J by 2 bases, with 8 bases between them. The CDR3 extends over 14 amino acids. CDR3: CASSQGGRNYGYTF. The CDR3, as DNA: TGCGCCAGCAGCCAAGGGGGGCGAAACTATGGCTACACCTTC.

The chain joins TRBV5-4 to TRBJ1-2, with 9 bases identical to TRBD1. Germline assignment: CDR1 SGHNT and CDR2 YYREEE (reference sequence). There are 14 residues in the CDR3. J gave up 7 bases and V 5 bases, and 9 bases lay outside the gene matches. The CDR3 loop reads CASRPGTGQSGYTF. CDR3 DNA sequence: TGTGCCAGCAGGCCCGGGACAGGGCAGTCTGGCTACACCTTC.

As for this clone: Sequence at one end of the junction differs from germline and may be a read error. The chain uses TRBV6-1 and TRBJ2-1; D gene unclear. This CDR3 spans 10 amino acids. From germline, CDR1 is MNHNS and CDR2 SASEGT. In DNA form, the CDR3 reads TGTGCCTGCAGTGGGCATGAGCAGTTCTTC. Residues: CACSGHEQFF.

The V call is TRBV13, the J call TRBJ1-1; TRBD1 matches 9 bases. Germline V gene sequence: CDR1 PRHDT, CDR2 FYEKMQ (reference sequence). The V segment lost 5 bases and the J segment 4 bases; nucleotides outside the gene matches: 8. This CDR3 has 15 amino acids. CDR3 in DNA: TGTGCCAGCAGCCGGCGACAGGGGGGAAGCACTGAAGCTTTCTTT. It is translated as CASSRRQGGSTEAFF.

V gene TRBV6-6 combines with J gene TRBJ2-3, with D tentatively TRBD1 (6 bases). With 6 bases removed from V and 5 bases from J, the gap between germline ends came to 18 bases. The CDR3 sequence is 15 residues long. Germline CDR1 and CDR2: MNHNY and SVGAGI (reference sequence). The CDR3 DNA reads as TGTGCCAGCAGCTCGGACAGAAGGGGTCTAGATACGCAGTATTTT. Amino acid sequence: CASSSDRRGLDTQYF.

This chain links TRBV13 with TRBJ2-3, with 10 bases aligning to TRBD2. The CDR3 has 17 residues. The junction had 9 bases not matched to a gene; V was cut back by 4 bases and J by 2 bases. From germline, CDR1 is PRHDT and CDR2 FYEKMQ (reference sequence). CDR3 in DNA: TGTGCCAGCAGCTCCCACGGACTAGCGGAGGCCACAGATACGCAGTATTTT. Amino acid sequence: CASSSHGLAEATDTQYF.

The gene calls are TRBV5-6 and TRBJ2-3; 13 nucleotides agree with TRBD2. There are 16 residues in the CDR3. CDR1 and CDR2 from the germline V gene are SGHDT and YYEEEE. The ends lost 1 base at V and 6 bases at J; junction bases unmatched: 5. The CDR3 DNA sequence: TGTGCCAGCAGCTTGAGCCTGACTAGCGGGGGGGATACGCAGTATTTT. Protein product: CASSLSLTSGGDTQYF.

This clone was seen only once. This chain connects TRBV4-3 to TRBJ2-3; 8 nucleotides line up with TRBD1. This CDR3 has 17 amino acids. Unmatched junction bases numbered 6, after V lost 0 bases and J lost 1 base. Germline loops: CDR1 LGHNA, CDR2 YSLEER. The CDR3 sequence is CASSQDLATGGTDTQYF. The CDR3 DNA reads as TGCGCCAGCAGCCAAGATCTAGCGACAGGGGGCACAGATACGCAGTATTTT.

V gene TRBV27 combines with J gene TRBJ1-1, with D perhaps TRBD1 (5 bases). With 9 bases removed from V and 0 bases from J, the gap between germline ends came to 11 bases. This CDR3 spans 13 amino acids. Germline values: CDR1 MNHEY, CDR2 SMNVEV (reference sequence). Here the CDR3 DNA reads TGTGCCAGTTCGACAGACATGAACACTGAAGCTTTCTTT. This codes for CASSTDMNTEAFF.